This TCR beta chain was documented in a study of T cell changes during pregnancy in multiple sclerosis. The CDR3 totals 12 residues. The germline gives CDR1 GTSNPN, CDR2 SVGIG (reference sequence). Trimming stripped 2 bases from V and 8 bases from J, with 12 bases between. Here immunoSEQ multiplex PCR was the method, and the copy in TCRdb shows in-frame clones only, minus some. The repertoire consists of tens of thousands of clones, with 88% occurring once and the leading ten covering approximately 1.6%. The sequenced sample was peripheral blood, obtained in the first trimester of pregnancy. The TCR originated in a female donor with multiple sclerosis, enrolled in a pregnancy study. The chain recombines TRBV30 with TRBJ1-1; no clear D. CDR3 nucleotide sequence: TGTGCCTGGAGTCCCGGGAGGGTCGAAGCTTTCTTT. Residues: CAWSPGRVEAFF.